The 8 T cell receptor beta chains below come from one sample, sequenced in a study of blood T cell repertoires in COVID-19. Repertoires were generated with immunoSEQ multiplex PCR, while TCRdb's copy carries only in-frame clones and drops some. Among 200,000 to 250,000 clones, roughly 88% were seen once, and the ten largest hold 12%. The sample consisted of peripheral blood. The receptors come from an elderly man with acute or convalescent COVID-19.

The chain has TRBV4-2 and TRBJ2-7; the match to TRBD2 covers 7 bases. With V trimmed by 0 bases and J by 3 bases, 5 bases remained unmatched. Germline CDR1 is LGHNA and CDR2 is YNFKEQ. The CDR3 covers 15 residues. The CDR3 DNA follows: TGTGCCAGCAGCCAAGAGCGGGGGAAGATCTACGAGCAGTACTTC. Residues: CASSQERGKIYEQYF.

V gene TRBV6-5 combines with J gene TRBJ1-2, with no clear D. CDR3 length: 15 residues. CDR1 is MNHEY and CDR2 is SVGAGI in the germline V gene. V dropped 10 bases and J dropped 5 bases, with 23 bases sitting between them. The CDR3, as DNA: TGTGCCACACACCCTCAGACACGAATCCCTTATGGCTACACCTTC. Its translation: CATHPQTRIPYGYTF.

The CDR3 DNA follows: TGCGCCAGCACCGAAGCGGGAGGGCCTTTTTATGAGCAGTTCTTC. This gives the protein CASTEAGGPFYEQFF. The V call is TRBV5-1, the J call TRBJ2-1, with TRBD2 identical over 10 bases. Germline V gives CDR1 SGHRS, CDR2 YFSETQ. The CDR3 runs 15 residues. V was pared by 6 bases and J by 8 bases, with 11 bases of the junction left unmatched. The variable domain in full, with the rest retrieved from reference TRBV5-1 and TRBJ2-1, is KAGVTQTPRYLIKTRGQQVTLSCSPISGHRSVSWYQQTPGQGLQFLFEYFSETQRNKGNFPGRFSGRQFSNSRSEMNVSTLELGDSALYLCASTEAGGPFYEQFFGPGTRLTVL.

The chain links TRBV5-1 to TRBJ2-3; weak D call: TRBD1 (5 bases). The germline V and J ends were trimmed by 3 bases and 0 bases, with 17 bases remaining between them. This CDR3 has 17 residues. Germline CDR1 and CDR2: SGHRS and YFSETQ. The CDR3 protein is CASSSGPWGSSTDTQYF. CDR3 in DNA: TGCGCCAGCAGCTCGGGCCCGTGGGGCAGCAGCACAGATACGCAGTATTTT. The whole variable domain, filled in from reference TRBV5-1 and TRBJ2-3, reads KAGVTQTPRYLIKTRGQQVTLSCSPISGHRSVSWYQQTPGQGLQFLFEYFSETQRNKGNFPGRFSGRQFSNSRSEMNVSTLELGDSALYLCASSSGPWGSSTDTQYFGPGTRLTVL.

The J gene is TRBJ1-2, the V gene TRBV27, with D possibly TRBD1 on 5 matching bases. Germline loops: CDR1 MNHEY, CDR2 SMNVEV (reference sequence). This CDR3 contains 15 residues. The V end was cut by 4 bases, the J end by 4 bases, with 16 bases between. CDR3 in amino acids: CASSSQRGERYGYTF. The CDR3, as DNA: TGTGCCAGCAGTTCCCAGCGGGGGGAACGCTATGGCTACACCTTC.

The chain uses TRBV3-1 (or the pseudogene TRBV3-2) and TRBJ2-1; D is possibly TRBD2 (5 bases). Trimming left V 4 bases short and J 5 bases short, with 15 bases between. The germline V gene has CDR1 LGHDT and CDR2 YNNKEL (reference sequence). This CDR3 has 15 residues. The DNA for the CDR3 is TGTGCCAGCAGCCCAAGCGGATTACCCAACAATGAGCAGTTCTTC. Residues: CASSPSGLPNNEQFF.

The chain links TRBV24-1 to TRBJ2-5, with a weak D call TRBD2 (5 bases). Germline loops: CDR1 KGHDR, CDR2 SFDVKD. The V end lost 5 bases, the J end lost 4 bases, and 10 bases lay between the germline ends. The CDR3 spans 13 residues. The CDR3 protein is CATSGGRRETQYF. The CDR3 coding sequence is TGTGCCACCAGTGGAGGGAGAAGAGAGACCCAGTACTTC.

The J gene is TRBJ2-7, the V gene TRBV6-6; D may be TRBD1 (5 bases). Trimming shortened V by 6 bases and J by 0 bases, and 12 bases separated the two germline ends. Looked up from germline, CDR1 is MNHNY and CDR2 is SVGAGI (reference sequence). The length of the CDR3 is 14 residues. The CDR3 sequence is CASRKGQNSYEQYF. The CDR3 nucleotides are TGTGCCAGCAGAAAAGGACAAAACTCCTACGAGCAGTACTTC.